This T cell receptor (beta chain) was obtained from a study of T cell responses to AZD1222 COVID-19 vaccine. The CDR3 is 15 amino acids. The germline CDR1 and CDR2 sequences are SGDLS and YYNGEE. Between the trimmed V and J ends, which lost 0 bases and 9 bases, there was a span of 13 bases. Using immunoSEQ multiplex PCR, the repertoire was profiled, and TCRdb retains in-frame clones only, with some absent. The sample has some 100,000 clones, just under 90% seen once; the top ten hold about 15%. The starting material was peripheral blood, obtained on day 0 of AZD1222 vaccination. The chain recombines TRBV9 with TRBJ1-6; D unresolved. This receptor was identified in an adult in good health. CDR3 DNA sequence: TGTGCCAGCAGCGTAGGGGAGGCCCCGGGTTCACCCCTCCACTTT. It translates to CASSVGEAPGSPLHF. The full variable domain, its missing parts supplied by reference TRBV9 and TRBJ1-6, is DSGVTQTPKHLITATGQRVTLRCSPRSGDLSVYWYQQSLDQGLQFLIQYYNGEERAKGNILERFSAQQFPDLHSELNLSSLELGDSALYFCASSVGEAPGSPLHFGNGTRLTVT.